Sequencing of this TCR beta chain was carried out in a study of cytomegalovirus exposure and HLA in healthy donors. Across the study: The study's early data release held roughly 91 million unique TCRs from HLA-typed donors.

The CDR3 is made up of 16 amino acids. V lost 6 bases and J 0 bases, leaving 15 bases between the germline ends. Remarks on this clone: Its antigen remains unknown.

A multiplex PCR was run with 60 Vbeta primers and 13 Jbeta primers. Profiling relied on immunoSEQ multiplex PCR, and the TCRdb table lists in-frame clones only, not all of them. This sample's clone table lists tens of thousands of clones. Findings and limits, study-wide: When analyzed later, a missense DCLRE1C variant was found to be linked to TCR beta V- and J-gene trimming. It is likely that the observed cluster of highly shared sequence variants was a sequencing artifact.

J is TRBJ1-3 and V is TRBV23-1, with D tentatively TRBD1 (6 bases). TRBV23-1 is annotated as an ORF whose role is uncertain. The TCR originated in a male donor in good health and CMV-seronegative. Sequenced material: PBMCs. CDR3 nucleotide sequence: TGCGCCAGCAGCCCCATACCGACAGGCTCTGGAAACACCATATATTTT. Amino acid sequence: CASSPIPTGSGNTIYF.